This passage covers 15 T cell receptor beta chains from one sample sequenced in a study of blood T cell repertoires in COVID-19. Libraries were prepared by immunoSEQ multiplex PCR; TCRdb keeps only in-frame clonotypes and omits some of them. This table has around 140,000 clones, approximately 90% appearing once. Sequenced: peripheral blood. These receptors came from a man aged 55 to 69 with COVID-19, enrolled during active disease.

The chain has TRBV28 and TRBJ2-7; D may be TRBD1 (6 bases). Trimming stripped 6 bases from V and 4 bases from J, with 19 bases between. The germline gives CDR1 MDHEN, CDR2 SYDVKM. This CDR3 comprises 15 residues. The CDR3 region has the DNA TGTGCCAGCAGGTCTCAGGGGCAGGGTGGATACGAGCAGTACTTC. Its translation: CASRSQGQGGYEQYF.

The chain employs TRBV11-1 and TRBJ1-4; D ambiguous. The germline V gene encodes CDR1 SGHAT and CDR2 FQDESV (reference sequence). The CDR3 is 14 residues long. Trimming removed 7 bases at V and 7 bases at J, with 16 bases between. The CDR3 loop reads CASTETYGSEKLFF. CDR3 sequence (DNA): TGTGCCAGCACGGAGACCTATGGGAGTGAAAAACTGTTTTTT.

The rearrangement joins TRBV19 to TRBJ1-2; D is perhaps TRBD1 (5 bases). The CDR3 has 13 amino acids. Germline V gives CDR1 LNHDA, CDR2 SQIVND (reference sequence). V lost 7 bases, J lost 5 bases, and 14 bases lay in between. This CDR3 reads CASTTETVYGYTF. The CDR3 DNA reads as TGTGCCAGTACCACAGAGACAGTTTATGGCTACACCTTC.

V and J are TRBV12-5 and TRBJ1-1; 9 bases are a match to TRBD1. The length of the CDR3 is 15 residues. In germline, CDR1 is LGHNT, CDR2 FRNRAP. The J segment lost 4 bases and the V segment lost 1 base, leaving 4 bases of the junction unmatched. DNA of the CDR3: TGTGCTAGTGGTTTGGACAGGGGGCCGGTCACTGAAGCTTTCTTT. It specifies CASGLDRGPVTEAFF. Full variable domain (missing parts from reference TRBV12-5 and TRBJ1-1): DARVTQTPRHKVTEMGQEVTMRCQPILGHNTVFWYRQTMMQGLELLAYFRNRAPLDDSGMPKDRFSAEMPDATLATLKIQPSEPRDSAVYFCASGLDRGPVTEAFFGQGTRLTVV.

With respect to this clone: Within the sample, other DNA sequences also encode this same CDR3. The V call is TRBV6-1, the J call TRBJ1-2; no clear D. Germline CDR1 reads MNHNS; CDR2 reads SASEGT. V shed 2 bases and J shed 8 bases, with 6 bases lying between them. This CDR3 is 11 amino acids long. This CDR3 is CASSESLGYTF. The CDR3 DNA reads TGTGCCAGCAGTGAAAGCTTGGGCTACACCTTC.

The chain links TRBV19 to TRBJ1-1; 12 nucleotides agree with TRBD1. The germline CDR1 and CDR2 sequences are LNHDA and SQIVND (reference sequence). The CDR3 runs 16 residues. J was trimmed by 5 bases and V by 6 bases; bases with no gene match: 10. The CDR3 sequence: CASRNRDRGRGTEAFF. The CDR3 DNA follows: TGTGCCAGTAGGAACCGGGACAGGGGGCGGGGGACTGAAGCTTTCTTT.

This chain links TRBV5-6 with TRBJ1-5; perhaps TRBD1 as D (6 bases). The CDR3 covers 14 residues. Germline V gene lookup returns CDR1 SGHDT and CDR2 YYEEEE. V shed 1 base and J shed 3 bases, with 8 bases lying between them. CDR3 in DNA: TGTGCCAGCAGCTTGAGACAGGTCAATCAGCCCCAGCATTTT. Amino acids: CASSLRQVNQPQHF.

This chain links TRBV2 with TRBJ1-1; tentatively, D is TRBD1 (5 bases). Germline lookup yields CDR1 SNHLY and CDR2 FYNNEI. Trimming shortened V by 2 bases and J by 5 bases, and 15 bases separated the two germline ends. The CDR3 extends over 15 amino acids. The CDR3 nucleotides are TGTGCCAGCAGTGAATTAAAAGCACAGGTTACTGAAGCTTTCTTT. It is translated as CASSELKAQVTEAFF.

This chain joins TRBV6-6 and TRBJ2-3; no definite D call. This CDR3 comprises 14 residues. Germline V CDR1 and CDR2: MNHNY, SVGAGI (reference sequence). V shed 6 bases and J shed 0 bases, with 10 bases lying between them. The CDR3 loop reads CASSRHSSTDTQYF. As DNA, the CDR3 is TGTGCCAGCAGCCGCCACTCTAGCACAGATACGCAGTATTTT.

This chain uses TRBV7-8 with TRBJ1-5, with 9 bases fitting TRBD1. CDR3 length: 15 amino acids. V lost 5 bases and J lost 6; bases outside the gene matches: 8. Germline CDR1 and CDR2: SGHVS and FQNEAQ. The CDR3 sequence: CASSRDRGLGQPQHF. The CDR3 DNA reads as TGTGCCAGCAGCCGAGACAGGGGGTTGGGTCAGCCCCAGCATTTT.

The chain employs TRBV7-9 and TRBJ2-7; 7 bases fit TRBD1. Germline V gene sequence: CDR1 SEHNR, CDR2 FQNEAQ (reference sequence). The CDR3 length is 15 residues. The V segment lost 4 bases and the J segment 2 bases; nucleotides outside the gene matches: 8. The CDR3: CASSSRQGPTYEQYF. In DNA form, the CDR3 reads TGTGCCAGCAGCTCAAGACAGGGACCCACCTACGAGCAGTACTTC.

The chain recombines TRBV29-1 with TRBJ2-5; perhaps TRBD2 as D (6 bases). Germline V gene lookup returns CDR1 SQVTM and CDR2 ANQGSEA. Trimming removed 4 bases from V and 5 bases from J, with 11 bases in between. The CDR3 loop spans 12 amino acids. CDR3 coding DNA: TGCAGCGTTGTAGCAGGGAGGGAGACCCAGTACTTC. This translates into CSVVAGRETQYF.

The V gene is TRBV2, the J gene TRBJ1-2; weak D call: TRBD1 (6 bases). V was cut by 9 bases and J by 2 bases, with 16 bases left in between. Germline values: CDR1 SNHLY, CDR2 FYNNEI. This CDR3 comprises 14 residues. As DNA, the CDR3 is TGTGCCAGTTACCCGGGACAACTAAACTATGGCTACACCTTC. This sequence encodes CASYPGQLNYGYTF.

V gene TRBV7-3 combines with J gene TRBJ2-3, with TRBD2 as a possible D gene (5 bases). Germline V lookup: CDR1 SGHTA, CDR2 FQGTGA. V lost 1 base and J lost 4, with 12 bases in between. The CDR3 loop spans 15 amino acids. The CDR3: CASSLIGDQADTQYF. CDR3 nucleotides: TGTGCCAGCAGCTTAATCGGGGATCAAGCAGATACGCAGTATTTT.

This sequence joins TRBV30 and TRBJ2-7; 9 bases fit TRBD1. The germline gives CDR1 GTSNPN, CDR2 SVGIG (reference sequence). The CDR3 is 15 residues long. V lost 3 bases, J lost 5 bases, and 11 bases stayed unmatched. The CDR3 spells CAWRRPGQGGNEQYF. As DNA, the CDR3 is TGTGCCTGGAGACGACCGGGACAGGGCGGCAACGAGCAGTACTTC.